The 20 T cell receptor beta chains listed next were all sequenced from one sample in a study of blood T cell repertoires in COVID-19. The data were produced by immunoSEQ multiplex PCR, yet TCRdb's version contains in-frame clones alone and is incomplete. Found here are a few hundred thousand clones, approximately 83% of them singletons; the top ten hold 3% to 4.5%. The sequenced sample consisted of PBMCs or T cells enriched from blood (not recorded which). These receptors were collected from a woman aged 40 to 50 with acute COVID-19.

This clone was counted a single time. The chain links TRBV7-9 to TRBJ2-3; tentatively, D is TRBD2 (5 bases). Trimming took 4 bases from V and 4 from J, leaving 6 bases between them. The CDR3 length is 12 residues. Germline V CDR1 and CDR2: SEHNR, FQNEAQ (reference sequence). CDR3 loop: CASSSSSDTQYF. DNA for the CDR3: TGTGCCAGCAGCTCTAGCTCAGATACGCAGTATTTT.

The chain has TRBV4-1 and TRBJ1-2; 7 bases align to TRBD1. CDR1 MGHRA and CDR2 YSYEKL come from the germline V gene. CDR3 size: 16 residues. V lost 3 bases, J lost 8 bases, and 15 bases stayed unmatched. CDR3 sequence: CASSHPSDRSTGGYTF. CDR3 in DNA: TGCGCCAGCAGCCATCCCTCGGACAGGTCTACTGGGGGCTACACCTTC.

The rearrangement joins TRBV11-2 to TRBJ2-3; 9 nucleotides match TRBD2. The CDR3 has 16 residues. V trimming: 1 base; J trimming: 11 bases; junction bases outside the gene matches: 13. The V gene's germline CDR1 is SGHAT and CDR2 FQNNGV. CDR3 residues: CASSLGVGSSGAKQYF. CDR3 nucleotide sequence: TGTGCCAGCAGCTTAGGCGTCGGGTCTAGCGGGGCCAAGCAGTATTTT. Full variable domain (missing parts from reference TRBV11-2 and TRBJ2-3): EAGVAQSPRYKIIEKRQSVAFWCNPISGHATLYWYQQILGQGPKLLIQFQNNGVVDDSQLPKDRFSAERLKGVDSTLKIQPAKLEDSAVYLCASSLGVGSSGAKQYFGPGTRLTVL.

In this sample, this clone turned up a few times. The chain carries TRBV7-8 and TRBJ1-6, with D possibly TRBD1 on 5 matching bases. The CDR3 is 16 residues long. The V end was cut by 0 bases, the J end by 8 bases, with 14 bases between. Germline V CDR1 and CDR2: SGHVS, FQNEAQ. The CDR3 sequence is CASSLAIRASYSPLHF. CDR3 coding DNA: TGTGCCAGCAGCTTAGCGATCAGGGCTAGTTATTCACCCCTCCACTTT.

V usage is TRBV7-9 and J usage is TRBJ2-7; D is perhaps TRBD1 (8 bases). This CDR3 has 16 residues. Trimming removed 5 bases at V and 1 base at J, with 18 bases between. Germline V gene lookup returns CDR1 SEHNR and CDR2 FQNEAQ (reference sequence). Here the CDR3 reads CASSAQGGAKSYEQYF. In DNA form, the CDR3 reads TGTGCCAGCAGCGCACAGGGGGGGGCCAAATCCTACGAGCAGTACTTC.

CDR3 in DNA: TGTGCCAGCAGTCCCGGGACAGGGAGTTTAGGGCAGTATTTT. Protein: CASSPGTGSLGQYF. This chain joins TRBV28 and TRBJ2-3; 9 bases align to TRBD1. This CDR3 is built from 14 residues. The junction had 11 bases not matched to a gene; V was cut back by 5 bases and J by 11 bases. CDR1 is MDHEN, CDR2 SYDVKM, per germline.

The chain uses TRBV28 and TRBJ2-7; TRBD1 is a possible D gene (6 bases). The CDR3 has 11 residues. From germline, CDR1 is MDHEN and CDR2 SYDVKM. Trimming took 5 bases from V and 9 from J, leaving 11 bases between them. The CDR3 DNA is TGTGCCAGCAGTACCACAGGGCGGCAGTACTTC. Translating it yields CASSTTGRQYF.

The chain couples TRBV2 to TRBJ1-1, with TRBD1 matching over 7 bases. The CDR3 totals 15 residues. V lost 4 bases, J lost 1 base, and 6 bases stayed unmatched. The germline CDR1 and CDR2 sequences are SNHLY and FYNNEI. In DNA, the CDR3 is TGTGCCAGCAGTGCGGAGGGGGCAAGGAACACTGAAGCTTTCTTT. Residues: CASSAEGARNTEAFF.

The CDR3 DNA sequence: TGCGCCAGCAGCTTGGTGGGGAGGGGGAAAGAGGGCTACGAGCAGTACTTC. It encodes CASSLVGRGKEGYEQYF. This chain uses TRBV5-1 with TRBJ2-7; perhaps TRBD2 as D (7 bases). Germline CDR1 is SGHRS and CDR2 is YFSETQ. Deletions cut 0 bases from V and 3 bases from J, with 19 bases between. This CDR3 comprises 17 residues.

The rearrangement links TRBV20-1 to TRBJ2-5; no firm D call. The CDR3 totals 10 residues. Trimming took off 2 bases at V and 4 bases at J, with 2 bases between the two ends. Looked up from germline, CDR1 is DFQATT and CDR2 is SNEGSKA (reference sequence). Written as DNA, the CDR3 is TGCAGTGCTAGACGAGAGACCCAGTACTTC. Encoded protein: CSARRETQYF.

The chain carries TRBV7-3 and TRBJ1-1; 8 positions match TRBD1. The CDR3 has 13 residues. V trimming: 6 bases; J trimming: 3 bases; junction bases outside the gene matches: 3. CDR1 and CDR2 (germline): SGHTA, FQGTGA. CDR3 sequence: CASSQDRDTEAFF. CDR3 nucleotide sequence: TGTGCCAGCAGTCAGGACAGGGACACTGAAGCTTTCTTT.

The chain has TRBV28 and TRBJ2-4, with 9 bases fitting TRBD2. The CDR3 runs to 16 residues. CDR1 is MDHEN, CDR2 SYDVKM, per germline. V was clipped by 3 bases and J by 1 base; unmatched bases: 4. The CDR3 sequence is CASSLPTSGAKNIQYF. CDR3 nucleotides: TGTGCCAGCAGTTTGCCGACTAGCGGTGCCAAAAACATTCAGTACTTC. Variable domain in full (rest from reference TRBV28 and TRBJ2-4): DVKVTQSSRYLVKRTGEKVFLECVQDMDHENMFWYRQDPGLGLRLIYFSYDVKMKEKGDIPEGYSVSREKKERFSLILESASTNQTSMYLCASSLPTSGAKNIQYFGAGTRLSVL.

The chain combines TRBV7-8 with TRBJ1-1; D might be TRBD1 (5 bases). The V gene's germline CDR1 is SGHVS and CDR2 FQNEAQ. Between the trimmed V and J ends, which lost 5 bases and 0 bases, there was a span of 16 bases. The length of the CDR3 is 16 residues. The CDR3 DNA reads as TGTGCCAGCAGCCAATCCCGTTCGGACATGAACACTGAAGCTTTCTTT. Residues: CASSQSRSDMNTEAFF.

This clone was recorded once. The chain joins TRBV19 to TRBJ1-3; D not resolved. The CDR3 is made up of 11 amino acids. Germline CDR1 reads LNHDA; CDR2 reads SQIVND (reference sequence). The ends were cut back, 9 bases at V and 6 bases at J, with 9 bases in the middle. In DNA, the CDR3 is TGTGCCAGCGGACTCCCAAACACCATATATTTT. Protein: CASGLPNTIYF. The full variable domain, rest sourced from reference TRBV19 and TRBJ1-3, is DGGITQSPKYLFRKEGQNVTLSCEQNLNHDAMYWYRQDPGQGLRLIYYSQIVNDFQKGDIAEGYSVSREKKESFPLTVTSAQKNPTAFYLCASGLPNTIYFGEGSWLTVV.

The chain links TRBV9 to TRBJ2-7; 12 positions agree with TRBD2. J lost 4 bases, V lost 4 bases, and 3 bases had no gene match. Looked up from germline, CDR1 is SGDLS and CDR2 is YYNGEE. The CDR3 covers 14 residues. Here the CDR3 DNA reads TGTGCCAGCAGCCCTAGCGGGAGGGCTTACGAGCAGTACTTC. The encoded protein is CASSPSGRAYEQYF. The full variable domain, its missing parts supplied by reference TRBV9 and TRBJ2-7, is DSGVTQTPKHLITATGQRVTLRCSPRSGDLSVYWYQQSLDQGLQFLIQYYNGEERAKGNILERFSAQQFPDLHSELNLSSLELGDSALYFCASSPSGRAYEQYFGPGTRLTVT.

The chain couples TRBV5-1 to TRBJ2-1; 12 nucleotides line up with TRBD2. From germline, CDR1 is SGHRS and CDR2 YFSETQ. This CDR3 has 16 residues. Germline trimming cut 0 bases from V and 10 bases from J; bases unmatched to any gene: 8. CDR3 nucleotide sequence: TGCGCCAGCAGCTTGGGGACTAGCGGGACGAGTGACGAGCAGTTCTTC. Its protein product is CASSLGTSGTSDEQFF.

The CDR3 loop reads CASSQDGQNTGELFF. In DNA, the CDR3 is TGTGCCAGCAGCCAGGACGGACAGAACACCGGGGAGCTGTTTTTT. The chain employs TRBV3-1 (or the pseudogene TRBV3-2) and TRBJ2-2, with D maybe TRBD1 (5 bases). This CDR3 contains 15 residues. CDR1 LGHDT and CDR2 YNNKEL come from the germline V gene (reference sequence). Trimming cost V 3 bases and J 1 base, with 9 bases left between them.

This clone was detected only once. The chain is built from TRBV29-1 and TRBJ2-7; 12 bases are a match to TRBD1. The CDR3 consists of 14 residues. CDR1 and CDR2 (germline): SQVTM, ANQGSEA. V gave up 4 bases and J gave up 0 bases; unmatched junction bases: 1. The CDR3 sequence is CSVGDRGPSYEQYF. For the CDR3, the DNA is TGCAGCGTTGGGGACAGGGGGCCCTCCTACGAGCAGTACTTC.

The V call is TRBV19, the J call TRBJ2-5; a weak D match, TRBD1 (6 bases). The CDR3 covers 13 residues. The germline CDR1 and CDR2 sequences are LNHDA and SQIVND (reference sequence). Between the trimmed V and J ends, which lost 6 bases and 2 bases, there was a span of 10 bases. CDR3: CASSRGQQETQYF. The CDR3 DNA sequence: TGTGCCAGTAGCCGTGGACAGCAAGAGACCCAGTACTTC.

The chain links TRBV5-4 to TRBJ2-5, with a possible D match to TRBD2 (5 bases). This CDR3 comprises 14 residues. Per germline, CDR1 SGHNT and CDR2 YYREEE (reference sequence). V lost 0 bases, J lost 5 bases, and 11 bases lay in between. The DNA of the CDR3 is TGTGCCAGCAGCTTGGTAGGAGGCGGGGAGACCCAGTACTTC. Residues: CASSLVGGGETQYF.